At least ten counts were recorded for the clone carrying this T cell receptor beta chain. Its antigen is as yet unknown. The record originates from a study of CD8 T cells in ankylosing spondylitis. Findings and limits, study-wide: A CD8+ phenotype characterized the disease-linked clones, which were relatively rare in peripheral blood. Clones tied to disease were said to be significantly enriched in matched ankylosing spondylitis synovial fluid. A TCR beta motif of under ten highly homologous variants seemed to mark ankylosing spondylitis blood. A subset of motif variants has previously been described in the synovial fluid and blood of reactive arthritis.

TCRdb reanalysed the 5' RACE reads using MiXCR and keeps one entry per CDR3 protein. Of roughly 100,000 distinct CDR3 sequences in the sample, over 6.5% were seen once. CDR1 is MNHNS, CDR2 SASEGT, per germline. This CDR3 contains 15 residues. Trimming pared 5 bases from V and 2 bases from J, leaving 14 bases between. Input material: blood, either unsorted or a sorted T cell fraction (not recorded which). V and J are TRBV6-1 and TRBJ2-3; perhaps TRBD2 as D (6 bases). This sequence originates from a male donor with ankylosing spondylitis or in good health (not recorded which). For the CDR3, the DNA is TGTGCCAGCAGTACGCCGGGAGCTGTCACAGATACGCAGTATTTT. Protein product: CASSTPGAVTDTQYF.